One and the same sample provided the 8 T cell receptor beta chains below, sequenced in a study of cytomegalovirus exposure and HLA in healthy donors (TCRdb year 2017). The library was made by the immunoSEQ multiplex PCR assay. A mixture of 60 forward primers for TCR Vbeta segments and 13 reverse primers for TCR Jbeta segments was used in the multiplex PCR. In its TCRdb copy, this immuneACCESS table keeps in-frame sequences only and misses some clones. Where compared with another copy, unresolved V genes explain less than half of these, and the others have no known cause. The sample includes about 170,000 clones, with around 78% observed a single time. The leading ten clones occupy approximately 3.4% of the sample. The specimen was PBMCs. The receptor set was obtained from a woman between 50 and 59 years old in good health and CMV-seropositive.

The chain links TRBV7-9 to TRBJ1-5; weak D call: TRBD1 (6 bases). This CDR3 has 14 amino acids. V lost 5 bases to trimming and J lost 0 bases, with 8 bases between them. Per the germline V gene, CDR1 is SEHNR and CDR2 is FQNEAQ (reference sequence). For the CDR3, the DNA is TGTGCCAGCAGCCCGGACAGTAGCAATCAGCCCCAGCATTTT. It encodes CASSPDSSNQPQHF.

The V gene is TRBV10-3, the J gene TRBJ2-7; TRBD1 aligns across 7 bases. The V gene end was trimmed by 6 bases and the J gene end by 0 bases; junction bases not matched to a gene: 5. This CDR3 has 14 residues. CDR1 and CDR2 from the germline V gene are ENHRY and SYGVKD. CDR3 region: CAIRETGISYEQYF. The CDR3 bases are TGTGCCATCAGAGAGACAGGGATCTCCTACGAGCAGTACTTC.

This chain uses TRBV7-8 with TRBJ2-7, with TRBD2 identical over 11 bases. Germline values: CDR1 SGHVS, CDR2 FQNEAQ. This CDR3 has 16 amino acids. Trimming cost V 5 bases and J 2 bases; bases outside gene matches: 8. CDR3 bases: TGTGCCAGCAGCCGACAGCCTAGCGGGAGGACCTACGAGCAGTACTTC. Its protein product is CASSRQPSGRTYEQYF.

This rearrangement joins TRBV18 to TRBJ2-7; TRBD1 matches at 9 bases. The CDR3 is 14 amino acids. Germline-derived CDR1 and CDR2 are KGHSH and LQKENI. V lost 3 bases, J lost 2 bases, and 2 bases stayed unmatched. As DNA, the CDR3 is TGTGCCAGCTCACCGGGACAGGGCGCCTACGAGCAGTACTTC. Amino acids: CASSPGQGAYEQYF.

The CDR3 reads CASSIRQGDSFGEKLFF. The CDR3 coding sequence is TGTGCCAGCAGCATAAGACAGGGGGATTCGTTCGGTGAAAAACTGTTTTTT. The chain recombines TRBV7-6 with TRBJ1-4; 9 bases are a match to TRBD1. Trimming at V came to 5 bases and at J to 7 bases, leaving 14 bases not matched to a gene. The CDR3 extends over 17 amino acids. CDR1 is SGHVS, CDR2 FNYEAQ, per germline.

Written as DNA, the CDR3 is TGCAGCGTTGAAGTGACAGGCGGGGAGACCCAGTACTTC. This gives the protein CSVEVTGGETQYF. The rearrangement links TRBV29-1 to TRBJ2-5; tentatively, D is TRBD1 (6 bases). V dropped 1 base and J dropped 5 bases, with 11 bases sitting between them. The CDR3 loop spans 13 amino acids. CDR1 and CDR2 from the germline V gene are SQVTM and ANQGSEA. The entire variable domain, with the rest obtained from reference TRBV29-1 and TRBJ2-5, is as follows: SAVISQKPSRDICQRGTSLTIQCQVDSQVTMMFWYRQQPGQSLTLIATANQGSEATYESGFVIDKFPISRPNLTFSTLTVSNMSPEDSSIYLCSVEVTGGETQYFGPGTRLLVL.

V and J are TRBV18 and TRBJ1-3; TRBD1 agrees at 9 bases. The V gene's germline CDR1 is KGHSH and CDR2 LQKENI. The ends lost 2 bases at V and 3 bases at J; junction bases unmatched: 11. The CDR3 length is 18 residues. The CDR3 loop is CASSPAGTGTIGGNTIYF. In DNA, the CDR3 is TGTGCCAGCTCACCAGCCGGGACAGGGACGATCGGTGGAAACACCATATATTTT.

This clone was detected a few times. One junction end disagrees with the germline gene, perhaps due to a read error. The chain links TRBV29-1 to TRBJ2-4, with D possibly matching TRBD1 (7 bases). Germline V lookup: CDR1 SQVTM, CDR2 ANQGSEA. This CDR3 is 18 amino acids long. CDR3 nucleotide sequence: TGCAGCGCTAGAACCGGGACAGACCTCTGGAGGGCCAAAAACAGTCAGTACTTC. Amino acids: CSARTGTDLWRAKNSQYF. The variable domain in full, with the rest retrieved from reference TRBV29-1 and TRBJ2-4, is SAVISQKPSRDICQRGTSLTIQCQVDSQVTMMFWYRQQPGQSLTLIATANQGSEATYESGFVIDKFPISRPNLTFSTLTVSNMSPEDSSIYLCSARTGTDLWRAKNSQYFGAGTRLSVL.